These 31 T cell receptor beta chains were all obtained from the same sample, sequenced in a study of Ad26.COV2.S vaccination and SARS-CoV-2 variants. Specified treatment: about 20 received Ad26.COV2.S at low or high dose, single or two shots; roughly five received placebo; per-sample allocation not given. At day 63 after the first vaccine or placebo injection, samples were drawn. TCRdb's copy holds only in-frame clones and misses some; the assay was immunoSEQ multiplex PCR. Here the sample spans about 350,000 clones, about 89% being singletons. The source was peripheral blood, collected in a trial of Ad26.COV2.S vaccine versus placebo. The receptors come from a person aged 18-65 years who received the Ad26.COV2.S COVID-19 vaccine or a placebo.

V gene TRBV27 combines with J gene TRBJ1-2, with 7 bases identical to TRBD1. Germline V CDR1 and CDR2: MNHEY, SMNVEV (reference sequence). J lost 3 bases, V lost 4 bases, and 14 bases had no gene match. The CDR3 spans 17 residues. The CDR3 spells CASSSTLNRGSHYGYTF. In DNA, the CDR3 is TGTGCCAGCAGTTCTACACTAAACAGGGGATCACACTATGGCTACACCTTC.

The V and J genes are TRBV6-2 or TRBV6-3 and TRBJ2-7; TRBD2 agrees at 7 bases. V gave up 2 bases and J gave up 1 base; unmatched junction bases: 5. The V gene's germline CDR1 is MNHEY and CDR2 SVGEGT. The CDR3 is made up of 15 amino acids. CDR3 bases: TGTGCCAGCAGTTACCGCGGGAGAACGTCCTACGAGCAGTACTTC. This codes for CASSYRGRTSYEQYF.

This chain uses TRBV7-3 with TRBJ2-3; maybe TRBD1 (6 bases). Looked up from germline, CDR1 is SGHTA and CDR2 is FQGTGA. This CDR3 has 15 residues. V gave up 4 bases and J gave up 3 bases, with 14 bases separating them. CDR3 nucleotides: TGTGCCAGCAGCTCTACAGGGAGTGGTACAGATACGCAGTATTTT. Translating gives CASSSTGSGTDTQYF.

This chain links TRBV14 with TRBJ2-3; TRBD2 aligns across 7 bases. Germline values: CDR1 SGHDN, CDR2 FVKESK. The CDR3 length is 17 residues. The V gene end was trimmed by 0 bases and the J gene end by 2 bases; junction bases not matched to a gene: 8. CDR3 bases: TGTGCCAGCAGCCAAGATTGGGACGGGGGGTTCACAGATACGCAGTATTTT. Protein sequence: CASSQDWDGGFTDTQYF.

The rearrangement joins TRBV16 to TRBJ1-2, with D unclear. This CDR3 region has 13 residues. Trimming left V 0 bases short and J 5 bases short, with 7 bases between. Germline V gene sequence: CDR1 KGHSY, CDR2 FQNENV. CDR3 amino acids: CASSQSGGYGYTF. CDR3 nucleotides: TGTGCCAGCAGCCAATCCGGAGGTTATGGCTACACCTTC. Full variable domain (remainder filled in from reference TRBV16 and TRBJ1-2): GEEVAQTPKHLVRGEGQKAKLYCAPIKGHSYVFWYQQVLKNEFKFLISFQNENVFDETGMPKERFSAKCLPNSPCSLEIQATKLEDSAVYFCASSQSGGYGYTFGSGTRLTVV.

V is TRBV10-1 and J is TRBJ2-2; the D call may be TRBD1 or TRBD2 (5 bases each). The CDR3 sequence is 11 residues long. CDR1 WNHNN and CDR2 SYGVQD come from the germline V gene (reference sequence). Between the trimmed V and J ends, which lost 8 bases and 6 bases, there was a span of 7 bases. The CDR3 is CASGDAGELFF. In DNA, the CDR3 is TGCGCCAGCGGGGACGCCGGGGAGCTGTTTTTT.

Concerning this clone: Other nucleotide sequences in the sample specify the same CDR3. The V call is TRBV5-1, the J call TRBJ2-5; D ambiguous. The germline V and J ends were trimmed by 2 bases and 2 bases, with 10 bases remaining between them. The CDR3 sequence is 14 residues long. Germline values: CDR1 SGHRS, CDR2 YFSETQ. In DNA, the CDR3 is TGCGCCAGCAGCTTTGGCACAGCACAAGAGACCCAGTACTTC. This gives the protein CASSFGTAQETQYF.

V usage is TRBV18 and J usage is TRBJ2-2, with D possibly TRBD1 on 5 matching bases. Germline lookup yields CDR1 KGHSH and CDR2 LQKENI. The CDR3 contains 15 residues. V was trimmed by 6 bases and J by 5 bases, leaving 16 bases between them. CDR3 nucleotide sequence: TGTGCCAGCTCCCCGACAAATGCAGGGACCGGGGAGCTGTTTTTT. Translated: CASSPTNAGTGELFF.

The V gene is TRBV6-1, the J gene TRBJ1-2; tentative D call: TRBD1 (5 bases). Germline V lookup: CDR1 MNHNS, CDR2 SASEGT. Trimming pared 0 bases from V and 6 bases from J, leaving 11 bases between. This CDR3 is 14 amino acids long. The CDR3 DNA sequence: TGTGCCAGCAGTGAAGCTGGGGGTCGGGATGGCTACACCTTC. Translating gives CASSEAGGRDGYTF.

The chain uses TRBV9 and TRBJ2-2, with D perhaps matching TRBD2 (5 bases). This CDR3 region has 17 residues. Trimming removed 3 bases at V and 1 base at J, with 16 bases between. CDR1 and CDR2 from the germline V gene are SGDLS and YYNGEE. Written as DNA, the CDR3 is TGTGCCAGCAGCGCGGACCTAGTAGGAGGGAACACCGGGGAGCTGTTTTTT. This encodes CASSADLVGGNTGELFF.

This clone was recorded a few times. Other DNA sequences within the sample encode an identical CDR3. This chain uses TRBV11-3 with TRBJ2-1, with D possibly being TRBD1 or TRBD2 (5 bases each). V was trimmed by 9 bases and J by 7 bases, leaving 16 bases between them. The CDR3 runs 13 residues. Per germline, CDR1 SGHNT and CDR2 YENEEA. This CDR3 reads CASSSRWGNEQFF. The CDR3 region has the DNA TGTGCCAGTAGTTCACGGTGGGGGAATGAGCAGTTCTTC.

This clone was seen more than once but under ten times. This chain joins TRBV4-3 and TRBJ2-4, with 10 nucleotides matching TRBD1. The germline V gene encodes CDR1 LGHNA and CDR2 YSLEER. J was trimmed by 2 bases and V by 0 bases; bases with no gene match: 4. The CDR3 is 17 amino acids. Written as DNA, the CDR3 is TGCGCCAGCAGCCAAGACCTGACAGGGGGCACCAAAAACATTCAGTACTTC. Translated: CASSQDLTGGTKNIQYF.

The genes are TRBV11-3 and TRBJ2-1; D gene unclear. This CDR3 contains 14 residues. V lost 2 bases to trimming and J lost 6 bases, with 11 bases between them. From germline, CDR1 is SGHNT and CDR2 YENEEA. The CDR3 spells CASSLSPSVNEQFF. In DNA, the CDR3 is TGTGCCAGCAGCTTAAGCCCCTCCGTCAATGAGCAGTTCTTC. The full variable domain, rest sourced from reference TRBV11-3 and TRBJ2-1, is EAGVVQSPRYKIIEKKQPVAFWCNPISGHNTLYWYLQNLGQGPELLIRYENEEAVDDSQLPKDRFSAERLKGVDSTLKIQPAELGDSAVYLCASSLSPSVNEQFFGPGTRLTVL.

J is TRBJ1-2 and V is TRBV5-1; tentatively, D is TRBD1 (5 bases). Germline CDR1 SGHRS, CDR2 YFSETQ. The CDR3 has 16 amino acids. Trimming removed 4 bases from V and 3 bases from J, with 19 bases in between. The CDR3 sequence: CASSVGDRDGYYGYTF. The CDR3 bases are TGCGCCAGCAGCGTAGGGGATCGGGACGGGTACTATGGCTACACCTTC.

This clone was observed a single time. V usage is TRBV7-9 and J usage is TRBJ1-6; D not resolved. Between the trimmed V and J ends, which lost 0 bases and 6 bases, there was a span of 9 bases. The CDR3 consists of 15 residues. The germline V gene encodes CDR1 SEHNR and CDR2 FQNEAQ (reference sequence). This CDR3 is CASSLANSFNSPLHF. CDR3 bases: TGTGCCAGCAGCTTAGCGAACAGTTTTAATTCACCCCTCCACTTT.

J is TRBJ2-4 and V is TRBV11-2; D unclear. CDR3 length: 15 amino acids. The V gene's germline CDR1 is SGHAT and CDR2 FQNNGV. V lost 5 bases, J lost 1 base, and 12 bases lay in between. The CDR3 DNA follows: TGTGCCAGCAGCCCGCAGGCCATCGCCAAAAACATTCAGTACTTC. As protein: CASSPQAIAKNIQYF.

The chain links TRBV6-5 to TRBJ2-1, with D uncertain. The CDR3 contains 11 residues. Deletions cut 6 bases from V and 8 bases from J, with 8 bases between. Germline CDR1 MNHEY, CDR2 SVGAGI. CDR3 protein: CASSLGDEQFF. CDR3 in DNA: TGTGCCAGCAGCCTCGGAGATGAGCAGTTCTTC.

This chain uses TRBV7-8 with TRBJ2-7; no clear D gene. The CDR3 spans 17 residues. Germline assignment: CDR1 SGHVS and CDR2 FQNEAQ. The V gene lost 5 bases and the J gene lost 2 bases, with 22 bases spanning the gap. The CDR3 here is CASSTTGPPNRPYEQYF. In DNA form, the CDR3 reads TGTGCCAGCAGCACCACCGGGCCCCCAAACCGTCCCTACGAGCAGTACTTC.

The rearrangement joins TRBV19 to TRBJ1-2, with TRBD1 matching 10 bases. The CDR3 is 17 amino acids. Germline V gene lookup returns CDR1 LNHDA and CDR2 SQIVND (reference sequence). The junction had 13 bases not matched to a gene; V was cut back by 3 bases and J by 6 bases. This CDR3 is CASSIGGTGESYDGYTF. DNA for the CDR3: TGTGCCAGTAGTATCGGCGGGACAGGGGAGAGTTACGATGGCTACACCTTC.

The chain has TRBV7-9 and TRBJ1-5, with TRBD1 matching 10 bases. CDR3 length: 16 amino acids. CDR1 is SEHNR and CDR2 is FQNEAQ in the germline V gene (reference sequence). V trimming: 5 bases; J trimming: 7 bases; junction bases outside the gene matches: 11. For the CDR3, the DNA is TGTGCCAGCAGCCCAGGGACAGGGGAGGTCGGACAGCCCCAGCATTTT. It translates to CASSPGTGEVGQPQHF.

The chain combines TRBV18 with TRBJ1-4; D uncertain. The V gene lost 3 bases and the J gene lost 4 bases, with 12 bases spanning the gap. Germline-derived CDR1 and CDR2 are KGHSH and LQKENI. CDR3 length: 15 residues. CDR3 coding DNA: TGTGCCAGCTCACCGTCAGCGAGCGATAATGAAAAACTGTTTTTT. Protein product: CASSPSASDNEKLFF.

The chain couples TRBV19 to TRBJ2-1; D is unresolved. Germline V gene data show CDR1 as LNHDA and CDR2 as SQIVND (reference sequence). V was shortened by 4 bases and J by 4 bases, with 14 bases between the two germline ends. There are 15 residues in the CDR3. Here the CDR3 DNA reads TGTGCCAGTAGTAGAGACGCTCGGGTTTACAATGAGCAGTTCTTC. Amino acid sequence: CASSRDARVYNEQFF.

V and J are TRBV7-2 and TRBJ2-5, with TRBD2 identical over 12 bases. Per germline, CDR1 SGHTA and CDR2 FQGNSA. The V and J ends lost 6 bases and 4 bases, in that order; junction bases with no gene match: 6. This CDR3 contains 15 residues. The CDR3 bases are TGTGCCAGCAGTCCCCAACTAGCGGGGGGAGAGACCCAGTACTTC. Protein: CASSPQLAGGETQYF.

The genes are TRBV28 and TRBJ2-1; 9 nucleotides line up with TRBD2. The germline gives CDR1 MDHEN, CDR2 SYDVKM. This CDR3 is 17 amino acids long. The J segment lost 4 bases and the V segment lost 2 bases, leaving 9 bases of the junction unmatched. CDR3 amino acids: CASSLISLAGPYNEQFF. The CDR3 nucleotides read TGTGCCAGCAGTTTAATCTCTCTAGCGGGACCGTACAATGAGCAGTTCTTC.

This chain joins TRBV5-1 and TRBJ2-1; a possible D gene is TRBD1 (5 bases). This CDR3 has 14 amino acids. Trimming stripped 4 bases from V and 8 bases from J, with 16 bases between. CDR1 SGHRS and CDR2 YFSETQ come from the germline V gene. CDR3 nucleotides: TGCGCCAGCAGCGACTCTCGGCTCAGGGATGAGCAGTTCTTC. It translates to CASSDSRLRDEQFF.

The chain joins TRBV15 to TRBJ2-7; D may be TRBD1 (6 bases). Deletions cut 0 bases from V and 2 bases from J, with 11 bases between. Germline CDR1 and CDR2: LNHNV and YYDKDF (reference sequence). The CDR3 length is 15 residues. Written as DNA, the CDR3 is TGTGCCACCAGCAGAGATCCAGGGGCGACCTACGAGCAGTACTTC. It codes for CATSRDPGATYEQYF.

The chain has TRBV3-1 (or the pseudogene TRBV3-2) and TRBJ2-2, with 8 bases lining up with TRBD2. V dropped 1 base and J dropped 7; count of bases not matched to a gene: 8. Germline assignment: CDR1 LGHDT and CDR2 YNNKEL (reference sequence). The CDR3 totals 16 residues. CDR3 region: CASSQASGGRGGELFF. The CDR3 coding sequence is TGTGCCAGCAGCCAAGCAAGCGGGGGCAGGGGCGGGGAGCTGTTTTTT.

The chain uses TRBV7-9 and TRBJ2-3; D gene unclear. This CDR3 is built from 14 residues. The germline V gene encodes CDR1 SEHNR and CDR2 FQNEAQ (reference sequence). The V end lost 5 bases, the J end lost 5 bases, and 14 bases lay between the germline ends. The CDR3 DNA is TGTGCCAGCAGCCTCTTCACCAGCGAAGATACGCAGTATTTT. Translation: CASSLFTSEDTQYF.

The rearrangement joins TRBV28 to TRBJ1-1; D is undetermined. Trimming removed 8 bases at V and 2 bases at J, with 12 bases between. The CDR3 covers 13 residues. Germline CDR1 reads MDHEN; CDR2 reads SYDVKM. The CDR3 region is CASGSTSNTEAFF. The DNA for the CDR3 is TGTGCCAGCGGCTCTACAAGTAACACTGAAGCTTTCTTT.

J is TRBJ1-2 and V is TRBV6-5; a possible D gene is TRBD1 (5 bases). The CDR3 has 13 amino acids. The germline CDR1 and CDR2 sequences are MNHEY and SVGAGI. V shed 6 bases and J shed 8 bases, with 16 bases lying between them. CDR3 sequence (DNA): TGTGCCAGCAGCCTGGGCCAGGGCGGGGGCTACACCTTC. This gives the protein CASSLGQGGGYTF.

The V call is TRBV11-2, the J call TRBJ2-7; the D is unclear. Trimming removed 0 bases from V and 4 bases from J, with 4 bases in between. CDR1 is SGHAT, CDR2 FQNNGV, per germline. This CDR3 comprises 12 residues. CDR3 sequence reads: CASSLDRYEQYF. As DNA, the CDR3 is TGTGCCAGCAGCTTAGACCGTTACGAGCAGTACTTC.